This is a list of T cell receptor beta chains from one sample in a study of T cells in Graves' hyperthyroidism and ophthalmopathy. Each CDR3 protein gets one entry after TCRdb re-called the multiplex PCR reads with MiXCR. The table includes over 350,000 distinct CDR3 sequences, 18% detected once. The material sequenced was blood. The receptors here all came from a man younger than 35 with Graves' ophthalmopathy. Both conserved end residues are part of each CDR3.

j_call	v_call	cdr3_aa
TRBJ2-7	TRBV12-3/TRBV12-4	CASNPTGSDEQYF
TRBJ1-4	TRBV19	CASAESGLTNEKLFF
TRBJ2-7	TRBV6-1	CASSPRSRGGPYEQYF
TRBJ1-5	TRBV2	CASTGKGWGWRNQPQHF
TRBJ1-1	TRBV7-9	CASSLAGFTEAFF
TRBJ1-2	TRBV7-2	CATSGGGGSGNYGYTF
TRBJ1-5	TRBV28	CASTRPIDSNQPQHF
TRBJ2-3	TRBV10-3	CAIRRRAGGPVADTQYF
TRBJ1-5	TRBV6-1	CASSAPEPQHF
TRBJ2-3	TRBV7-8	CASRDTPLGPSTDTQYF